Below, one T cell receptor beta chain is given with its context. Its antigen has not been determined. It has no much larger one-base neighbor in the sample; base qualities were not kept. TCRbeta CDR3 regions were amplified from genomic DNA by means of the immunoSEQ Assay, a bias-controlled multiplex PCR. Per the original workflow: Nucleated cell counts per sample were estimated from amplification of reference gene primers within the assay. To quantify the absolute abundance of each unique TCRbeta CDR3 rearrangement, sequence reads were collapsed and filtered. For each sample, productive Simpson clonality was calculated by taking the square root of Simpson's diversity index across productive rearrangements. TCRdb took this table from immuneACCESS and kept in-frame rearrangements with V and J called. Such tables lack part of the clones; where checked against another copy, unresolved V genes explain under half of the gap, and the rest is unexplained. That table supplies the V and J calls and clone size; D and trimming were determined from the DNA. Present in this sample are 110,000 to 150,000 clones, 79% of which were seen just once. The ten largest clones take up over 8.5% of the sample.

The data were obtained in a study of blood T cell repertoires in COVID-19 (dated by TCRdb to the early 2020s). General notes on the study: Samples covering the acute and convalescent phases of COVID-19 were provided by collaborators in the United States, Italy and Spain. The material from the prospective study consisted of cDNA or gDNA derived from T cells, B-cell-depleted T cells, or PBMCs. Subjects who had been exposed to COVID-19, were actively infected with it, or had recovered from it provided the deeply sampled blood TCRbeta repertoires that made up the dataset. Where available, HLA class I and class II types were obtained from metadata supplied by the sample provider rather than from assay-based typing. The repertoires were released in a freely available public database meant as a resource for research on the immune response to SARS-CoV-2. Nearly every sample came with metadata listing a de-identified subject ID, COVID-19 status, age in years and sex. Samples were obtained from the ongoing ImmuneRACE study (first 160 participants) and from over 1,000 subjects provided by 6 global collaborators. The investigation overall reported the following: How much clinical and demographic metadata was included differed by source and by participant, and the metadata was provided uncurated.

The CDR3 holds 16 amino acids from the cysteine to the phenylalanine. Only the CDR3 portion is preserved as DNA: 48 bases, with reading frame beginning at the first base. V and J lose 6 bases and 0 bases, and a span of 15 bases separates them. As encoded in the germline V gene, CDR1 is MDHEN while CDR2 is SYDVKM. Collaborating institutions collected whole blood in K2EDTA tubes following their own protocols. For TCRbeta analysis, collaborators shipped samples as frozen whole blood, isolated PBMCs, or DNA extracted from either of those sample types. Here the chain combines TRBV28 and TRBJ1-3; the D gene is perhaps TRBD1, from 6 matching bases. This sequence was found in a man aged 45-65 years with active or convalescent COVID-19. The sequencing sample was made of peripheral blood. The CDR3 protein: CASSSGQTLSGNTIYF. The DNA is as follows: TGTGCCAGCAGCTCCGGACAGACACTCTCTGGAAACACCATATATTTT.